This T cell receptor beta chain stems from a study of glioma-infiltrating T cells. TCR alpha and beta CDR3 regions were amplified from RNA using iRepertoire nested multiplex PCR. MiXCR was run by TCRdb on the multiplex PCR reads, yielding one entry per CDR3 protein. The profile shows roughly 350,000 distinct CDR3 sequences, roughly 41% of them singletons. CDR1 and CDR2 (germline): MNHEY, SVGEGT. The length of the CDR3 is 15 residues. V was pared by 2 bases and J by 6 bases, with 16 bases between. The origin of this receptor is a human donor with low-grade glioma or glioblastoma, undergoing nonglioma brain surgery, or in good health (not recorded which). Sequenced material: glioma tissue, nonneoplastic brain tissue, or PBMCs (not recorded which). The V and J genes are TRBV6-2 or TRBV6-3 and TRBJ1-1; D is unresolved. The CDR3 nucleotides are TGTGCCAGCAGTTACGTCGGGGATCTGAGCGCTGAAGCTTTCTTT. Amino acids: CASSYVGDLSAEAFF.